In its sample, the clone carrying this T cell receptor beta chain was seen many times. Its antigen remains unidentified. Time point defined: newly diagnosed GD, antithyroid drugs for less than 3 months. The TCR library used RNA extracted from PBMCs. The authors diagnosed Graves' disease using American Thyroid Association guidelines. Per the germline V gene, CDR1 is SGHRS and CDR2 is YFSETQ. This CDR3 contains 14 residues. Trimming cost V 0 bases and J 6 bases, with 9 bases left between them. This specimen belongs to a study of regulatory T cells in long-lasting Graves disease. The study's findings and limits: TRBV28, TRBJ1-2 and TRBJ2-5 were favored in persistent disease. Those with persistent disease had in common more public clonotypes (about 3,000) than new patients (about 900). Not thyroid tissue but only peripheral blood was studied.

HTBI primers from iRepertoire and Arm-PCR of CDR3 regions yielded the TCR beta libraries. In TCRdb, the multiplex PCR reads were re-called with MiXCR into one record per CDR3 protein. The top ten clones hold roughly 35% of a sample with hundreds of thousands of distinct CDR3 sequences, about 18% of them seen once. The chain links TRBV5-1 to TRBJ1-4, with D perhaps TRBD1 (5 bases). The input for sequencing was peripheral blood mononuclear cells (PBMCs), taken at new diagnosis, from a patient treated with antithyroid drugs. The TCR was taken from a female donor with Graves disease. The CDR3 DNA sequence: TGCGCCAGCAGCTTGGAGGGGAGGGATGAAAAACTGTTTTTT. It codes for CASSLEGRDEKLFF.